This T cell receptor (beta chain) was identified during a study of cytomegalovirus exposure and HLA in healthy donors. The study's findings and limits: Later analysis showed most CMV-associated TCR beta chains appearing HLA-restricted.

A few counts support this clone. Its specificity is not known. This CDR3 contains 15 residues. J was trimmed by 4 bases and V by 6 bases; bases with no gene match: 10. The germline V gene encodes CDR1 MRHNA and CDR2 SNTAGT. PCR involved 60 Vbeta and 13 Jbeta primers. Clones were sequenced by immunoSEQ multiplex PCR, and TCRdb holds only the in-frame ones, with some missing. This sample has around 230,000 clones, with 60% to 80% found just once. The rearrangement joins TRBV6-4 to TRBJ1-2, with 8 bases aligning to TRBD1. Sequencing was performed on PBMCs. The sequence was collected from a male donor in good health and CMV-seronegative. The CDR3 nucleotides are TGTGCCAGCAGACTTAGCCCACAGGGGGGCTATGGCTACACCTTC. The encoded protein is CASRLSPQGGYGYTF.